Below, 32 T cell receptor beta chains from the same sample are listed, as sequenced in a study of OX40 agonist ivuxolimab in advanced cancers. Libraries were prepared by immunoSEQ multiplex PCR; TCRdb keeps only in-frame clonotypes and omits some of them. This sample has 80,000 or so clones, with nearly 85% found just once. This sample comprised CD4+ or CD8+ T cells sorted from blood, obtained in a trial of the OX40 agonist ivuxolimab. The receptors originated from an adult with an advanced solid tumor such as melanoma, head and neck, liver or kidney cancer.

The chain carries TRBV28 and TRBJ1-4; no clear D. CDR3 length: 14 residues. Germline assignment: CDR1 MDHEN and CDR2 SYDVKM. V dropped 2 bases and J dropped 2 bases, with 6 bases sitting between them. CDR3 sequence reads: CASSLKMTNEKLFF. CDR3 bases: TGTGCCAGCAGTTTAAAGATGACTAATGAAAAACTGTTTTTT.

Comment on this clone: A read error may produce the germline difference seen at one junction end. This chain connects TRBV9 to TRBJ1-2, with 7 bases matching TRBD1. The CDR3 covers 15 residues. Germline V gene sequence: CDR1 SGDLS, CDR2 YYNGEE. The CDR3 loop is CASSQAGGTVYGCTF. The DNA of the CDR3 is TGTGCCAGCAGCCAGGCAGGGGGGACAGTCTATGGCTGCACCTTC.

This clone occurred a few times. This rearrangement joins TRBV10-3 to TRBJ1-2, with 11 bases lining up with TRBD1. The CDR3 is 14 amino acids. Trimming at V came to 2 bases and at J to 8 bases, leaving 4 bases not matched to a gene. CDR1 ENHRY and CDR2 SYGVKD come from the germline V gene. The CDR3 bases are TGTGCCATCAGTGAGCCGGGACAGGGGGACGGCTACACCTTC. As protein: CAISEPGQGDGYTF.

CDR3 in amino acids: CSAGDPDTQYF. CDR3 DNA: TGCAGTGCAGGCGACCCGGATACGCAGTATTTT. The rearrangement links TRBV20-1 to TRBJ2-3; D not resolved. This CDR3 has 11 amino acids. V lost 6 bases and J 6 bases, leaving 10 bases between the germline ends. Germline values: CDR1 DFQATT, CDR2 SNEGSKA (reference sequence).

The CDR3: CASSLQGDEKLFF. In DNA, the CDR3 is TGTGCCAGCAGTTTACAGGGAGACGAAAAACTGTTTTTT. The chain employs TRBV28 and TRBJ1-4; TRBD1 is a possible D gene (5 bases). The CDR3 runs 13 residues. V gave up 2 bases and J gave up 8 bases, with 9 bases separating them. The germline V gene encodes CDR1 MDHEN and CDR2 SYDVKM.

The rearrangement joins TRBV18 to TRBJ1-5; perhaps TRBD1 as D (6 bases). Germline CDR1 is KGHSH and CDR2 is LQKENI. The germline V and J ends were trimmed by 3 bases and 2 bases, with 11 bases remaining between them. This CDR3 region has 15 residues. The CDR3, as DNA: TGTGCCAGCTCACCTAACAGGGTTGGCAATCAGCCCCAGCATTTT. Translated: CASSPNRVGNQPQHF.

V and J are TRBV11-2 and TRBJ2-7; D is possibly TRBD2 (6 bases). V gave up 0 bases and J gave up 0 bases, with 12 bases separating them. The CDR3 covers 16 residues. Germline V gene lookup returns CDR1 SGHAT and CDR2 FQNNGV. The DNA for the CDR3 is TGTGCCAGCAGCTTAGATGGGGACTTGTCCTCCTACGAGCAGTACTTC. Its translation: CASSLDGDLSSYEQYF. Complete variable domain (other parts from reference TRBV11-2 and TRBJ2-7): EAGVAQSPRYKIIEKRQSVAFWCNPISGHATLYWYQQILGQGPKLLIQFQNNGVVDDSQLPKDRFSAERLKGVDSTLKIQPAKLEDSAVYLCASSLDGDLSSYEQYFGPGTRLTVT.

The chain is built from TRBV7-2 and TRBJ2-7; D is ambiguous. Trimming removed 1 base from V and 2 bases from J, with 12 bases in between. The CDR3 is 15 amino acids. CDR1 is SGHTA and CDR2 is FQGNSA in the germline V gene. The CDR3 region has the DNA TGTGCCAGCAGCTTAGAAGTTGCAGGCACCTACGAGCAGTACTTC. This gives the protein CASSLEVAGTYEQYF. The whole variable domain, remainder taken from reference TRBV7-2 and TRBJ2-7, is GAGVSQSPSNKVTEKGKDVELRCDPISGHTALYWYRQSLGQGLEFLIYFQGNSAPDKSGLPSDRFSAERTGGSVSTLTIQRTQQEDSAVYLCASSLEVAGTYEQYFGPGTRLTVT.

The chain employs TRBV5-1 and TRBJ1-2; D is undetermined. The CDR3 runs 12 residues. The germline CDR1 and CDR2 sequences are SGHRS and YFSETQ. The V end was cut by 0 bases, the J end by 7 bases, with 7 bases between. In DNA form, the CDR3 reads TGCGCCAGCAGCTTGGACAGAAGTGGCTACACCTTC. Its translation is CASSLDRSGYTF.

The genes are TRBV5-4 and TRBJ2-2, with D tentatively TRBD1 or TRBD2 (5 bases each). The CDR3 totals 15 residues. Per germline, CDR1 SGHNT and CDR2 YYREEE (reference sequence). Between the trimmed V and J ends, which lost 3 bases and 7 bases, there was a span of 16 bases. Here the CDR3 DNA reads TGTGCCAGCAGCTGGGACCCTAGCCGGGGCGGGGAGCTGTTTTTT. Translation gives CASSWDPSRGGELFF. Based on the CDR3 plus reference TRBV5-4 and TRBJ2-2, the full variable domain is ETGVTQSPTHLIKTRGQQVTLRCSSQSGHNTVSWYQQALGQGPQFIFQYYREEENGRGNFPPRFSGLQFPNYSSELNVNALELDDSALYLCASSWDPSRGGELFFGEGSRLTVL.

V gene TRBV10-3 combines with J gene TRBJ2-7; TRBD1 agrees at 8 bases. This CDR3 region has 13 residues. CDR1 and CDR2 from the germline V gene are ENHRY and SYGVKD. The V gene end was trimmed by 7 bases and the J gene end by 1 base; junction bases not matched to a gene: 3. The CDR3 coding sequence is TGTGCCATCACAGGGGGCCCGTCCTACGAGCAGTACTTC. This codes for CAITGGPSYEQYF.

CDR3 sequence reads: CASSFPTREQFF. DNA for the CDR3: TGCGCCAGCAGCTTTCCGACCCGTGAGCAGTTCTTC. V usage is TRBV5-1 and J usage is TRBJ2-1; D not certain. The CDR3 consists of 12 residues. V dropped 2 bases and J dropped 9 bases, with 9 bases sitting between them. Germline CDR1 and CDR2: SGHRS and YFSETQ.

The rearrangement links TRBV5-4 to TRBJ1-4, with 9 bases aligning to TRBD1. Losses at the gene ends were 4 bases for V and 10 bases for J; bases not matched to a gene: 11. The CDR3 runs 15 residues. Germline lookup yields CDR1 SGHNT and CDR2 YYREEE (reference sequence). CDR3 bases: TGTGCCAGCAGCCAAGTCGGGGACAGGGAAGGAAAACTGTTTTTT. Residues: CASSQVGDREGKLFF.

The chain uses TRBV4-3 and TRBJ1-2, with D possibly being TRBD1 (6 bases). Trimming took 4 bases from V and 6 from J, leaving 18 bases between them. The CDR3 consists of 15 residues. Germline lookup yields CDR1 LGHNA and CDR2 YSLEER. DNA for the CDR3: TGCGCCAGCAGCCCAACAGGGTGGGGGATTGATGGCTACACCTTC. It codes for CASSPTGWGIDGYTF.

This chain links TRBV6-6 with TRBJ2-4; D gene uncertain. V lost 5 bases and J lost 11, with 10 bases in between. CDR3 size: 11 residues. The germline gives CDR1 MNHNY, CDR2 SVGAGI (reference sequence). DNA for the CDR3: TGTGCCAGCAGTAGTCAAATCCTTCAGTACTTC. Translation gives CASSSQILQYF.

The rearrangement links TRBV29-1 to TRBJ1-2; unclear D gene. CDR3 length equals 11 residues. Per the germline V gene, CDR1 is SQVTM and CDR2 is ANQGSEA. Trimming removed 3 bases at V and 6 bases at J, with 8 bases between. The CDR3 DNA reads TGCAGCGTTGAGGCCGGGGATGGCTACACCTTC. Translation gives CSVEAGDGYTF. The full variable domain, its missing parts supplied by reference TRBV29-1 and TRBJ1-2, is SAVISQKPSRDICQRGTSLTIQCQVDSQVTMMFWYRQQPGQSLTLIATANQGSEATYESGFVIDKFPISRPNLTFSTLTVSNMSPEDSSIYLCSVEAGDGYTFGSGTRLTVV.

V usage is TRBV6-6 and J usage is TRBJ1-5; D may be TRBD1 (6 bases). The germline CDR1 and CDR2 sequences are MNHNY and SVGAGI (reference sequence). Between the trimmed V and J ends, which lost 2 bases and 2 bases, there was a span of 10 bases. The CDR3 consists of 15 residues. CDR3 nucleotides: TGTGCCAGCAGTTACCTGGGGGCCCGCAATCAGCCCCAGCATTTT. Translated, it gives CASSYLGARNQPQHF.

This rearrangement joins TRBV7-3 to TRBJ2-3, with TRBD2 matching 12 bases. V lost 5 bases, J lost 5 bases, and 5 bases stayed unmatched. Germline assignment: CDR1 SGHTA and CDR2 FQGTGA. The CDR3 totals 15 residues. The CDR3 sequence is CASSVTTSGGDTQYF. The CDR3, as DNA: TGTGCCAGCAGCGTCACGACTAGCGGGGGAGATACGCAGTATTTT.

J is TRBJ2-5 and V is TRBV9, with TRBD1 as a possible D gene (6 bases). The V end lost 4 bases, the J end lost 2 bases, and 15 bases lay between the germline ends. Germline values: CDR1 SGDLS, CDR2 YYNGEE. There are 15 residues in the CDR3. CDR3 sequence: CASSPLGTIQETQYF. CDR3 sequence (DNA): TGTGCCAGCAGCCCCCTAGGGACAATACAAGAGACCCAGTACTTC.

V and J are TRBV7-9 and TRBJ1-1; 7 positions match TRBD1. Germline V gene sequence: CDR1 SEHNR, CDR2 FQNEAQ (reference sequence). The CDR3 covers 14 residues. Trimming removed 5 bases from V and 7 bases from J; junction bases left unmatched: 10. Here the CDR3 reads CASSPPTGLNEAFF. Written as DNA, the CDR3 is TGTGCCAGCAGCCCCCCGACAGGGTTGAATGAAGCTTTCTTT.

V is TRBV2 and J is TRBJ2-3; D is unresolved. Looked up from germline, CDR1 is SNHLY and CDR2 is FYNNEI. The CDR3 contains 13 residues. V lost 5 bases and J lost 4, with 10 bases in between. CDR3 nucleotides: TGTGCCAGCAGTCCCACCTCCGCAGATACGCAGTATTTT. Its translation: CASSPTSADTQYF.

J is TRBJ2-1 and V is TRBV7-9, with D perhaps TRBD2 (6 bases). CDR1 and CDR2 (germline): SEHNR, FQNEAQ (reference sequence). V lost 7 bases and J 5 bases, leaving 15 bases between the germline ends. The CDR3 consists of 14 residues. DNA of the CDR3: TGTGCCAGCACCCAACTAGCTATCGACAATGAGCAGTTCTTC. Protein product: CASTQLAIDNEQFF.

The chain couples TRBV5-1 to TRBJ2-7, with D perhaps TRBD1 (6 bases). In germline, CDR1 is SGHRS, CDR2 YFSETQ. This CDR3 has 14 amino acids. Trimming stripped 0 bases from V and 2 bases from J, with 9 bases between. Here the CDR3 reads CASSLASGAYEQYF. In DNA form, the CDR3 reads TGCGCCAGCAGCTTGGCTTCAGGGGCCTACGAGCAGTACTTC.

Remarks on this clone: The same CDR3 arises from other DNA sequences in this sample as well. The rearrangement links TRBV7-2 to TRBJ2-3; maybe TRBD2 (6 bases). V gave up 1 base and J gave up 1 base, with 9 bases separating them. CDR3 size: 15 residues. Germline-derived CDR1 and CDR2 are SGHTA and FQGNSA. The CDR3 sequence is CASSLGRGGTDTQYF. As DNA, the CDR3 is TGTGCCAGCAGCTTAGGGCGGGGCGGCACAGATACGCAGTATTTT.

J is TRBJ2-5 and V is TRBV21-1; TRBD2, the table's D call, lacks a check against the DNA. TRBV21-1 is a pseudogene. This CDR3 contains 16 residues. CDR3 region: CASSNQPASGWETQYF. The DNA for the CDR3 is TGTGCCAGCAGCAATCAGCCGGCTAGCGGGTGGGAGACCCAGTACTTC.

The chain joins TRBV9 to TRBJ1-3, with no clear D. This CDR3 is built from 16 residues. The germline V and J ends were trimmed by 0 bases and 4 bases, with 14 bases remaining between them. CDR1 and CDR2 (germline): SGDLS, YYNGEE. The CDR3 DNA is TGTGCCAGCAGCGTAGCTGCGGGGAAGATAGGAAACACCATATATTTT. Its protein product is CASSVAAGKIGNTIYF.

DNA for the CDR3: TGTGCCAGTACACGGGGGACCGCGAACACCGGGGAGCTGTTTTTT. It encodes CASTRGTANTGELFF. This rearrangement joins TRBV19 to TRBJ2-2; weak D call: TRBD2 (6 bases). Trimming left V 7 bases short and J 0 bases short, with 12 bases between. CDR3 length: 15 amino acids. Germline assignment: CDR1 LNHDA and CDR2 SQIVND (reference sequence).

In this sample, this clone turned up once. The chain has TRBV7-8 and TRBJ2-4, with TRBD2 matching over 13 bases. There are 16 residues in the CDR3. CDR1 is SGHVS and CDR2 is FQNEAQ in the germline V gene. The trim removed 5 bases at V and 8 bases at J, leaving 9 bases unmatched. CDR3 sequence: CASSQEGLAGLDIQYF. DNA of the CDR3: TGTGCCAGCAGCCAAGAGGGACTAGCGGGATTAGACATTCAGTACTTC.

The chain employs TRBV18 and TRBJ2-6, with D possibly being TRBD1 or TRBD2 (5 bases each). V was clipped by 4 bases and J by 4 bases, with 17 bases between them. The CDR3 loop spans 17 amino acids. CDR1 and CDR2 from the germline V gene are KGHSH and LQKENI. The CDR3 DNA reads TGTGCCAGCTCACAGTGGGACGCTAAGATCGGGGCCAACGTCCTGACTTTC. Protein product: CASSQWDAKIGANVLTF.

Written as DNA, the CDR3 is TGTGCCAGCAAACAGCCTAACTATGGCTACACCTTC. Translation gives CASKQPNYGYTF. J is TRBJ1-2 and V is TRBV2; no clear D. Germline values: CDR1 SNHLY, CDR2 FYNNEI. Deletions cut 7 bases from V and 0 bases from J, with 6 bases between. The CDR3 length is 12 residues.

The rearrangement links TRBV2 to TRBJ2-7; 8 bases match TRBD1. Germline V lookup: CDR1 SNHLY, CDR2 FYNNEI. V dropped 5 bases and J dropped 4; count of bases not matched to a gene: 7. The CDR3 is 14 amino acids. CDR3 bases: TGTGCCAGCAGTCCAGACAGGGGCCCTTACGAGCAGTACTTC. This translates into CASSPDRGPYEQYF.

The V and J genes are TRBV9 and TRBJ1-2, with D perhaps TRBD1 (5 bases). The CDR3 extends over 15 amino acids. Trimming pared 3 bases from V and 0 bases from J, leaving 12 bases between. Per the germline V gene, CDR1 is SGDLS and CDR2 is YYNGEE. This chain's CDR3 is CASSAGTSTNYGYTF. In DNA, the CDR3 is TGTGCCAGCAGCGCAGGGACTTCAACTAACTATGGCTACACCTTC.